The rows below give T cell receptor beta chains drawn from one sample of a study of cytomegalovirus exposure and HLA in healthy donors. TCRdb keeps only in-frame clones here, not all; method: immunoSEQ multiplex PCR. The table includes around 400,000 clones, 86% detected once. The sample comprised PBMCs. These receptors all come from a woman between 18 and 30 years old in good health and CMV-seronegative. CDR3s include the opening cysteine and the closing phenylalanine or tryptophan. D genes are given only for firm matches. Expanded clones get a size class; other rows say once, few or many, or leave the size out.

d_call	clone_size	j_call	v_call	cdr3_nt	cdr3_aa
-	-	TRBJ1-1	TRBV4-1	TGCGCCAGCAGCCACATACAGGGTAGAGACACTGAAGCTTTCTTT	CASSHIQGRDTEAFF
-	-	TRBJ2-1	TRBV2	TGTGCCAGCAACAAAAGGACTTTATCGAGCTCCTACAATGAGCAGTTCTTC	CASNKRTLSSSYNEQFF
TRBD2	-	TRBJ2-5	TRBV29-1	TGCAGCGTAACCGGTACTAGCGGAAAAGAGACCCAGTACTTC	CSVTGTSGKETQYF
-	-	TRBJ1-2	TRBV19	TGTGCCAGTAGTATTGGCAGGGCGGTCGACTATGGCTACACCTTC	CASSIGRAVDYGYTF
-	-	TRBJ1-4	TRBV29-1	TGCAGCGTTGTGGGGGGGGAGGCTAATGAAAAACTGTTTTTT	CSVVGGEANEKLFF
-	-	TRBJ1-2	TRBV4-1	TGCGCCAGCAGCCAAAATAGGGGGTCCGATGGCTACACCTTC	CASSQNRGSDGYTF
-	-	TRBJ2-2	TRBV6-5	TGTGCCAGCAGTTACAGCGGGACAAACACCGGGGAGCTGTTTTTT	CASSYSGTNTGELFF
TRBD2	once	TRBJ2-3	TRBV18	TGTGCCAGCTCACCCGGACTAGCGGGGGGGCCGCGGAATACGCAGTATTTT	CASSPGLAGGPRNTQYF
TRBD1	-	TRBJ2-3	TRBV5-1	TGCGCCAGCAGCTTGGCCCCGGACAGGGGGCCTTACACAGATACGCAGTATTTT	CASSLAPDRGPYTDTQYF
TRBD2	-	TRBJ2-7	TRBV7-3	TGTGCCAGCAGCTTGACTAGCGGGGCCTACGAGCAGTACTTC	CASSLTSGAYEQYF
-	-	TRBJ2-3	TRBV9	TGTGCCAGCAGCGCCTTTAGCCGCGGGAGCACAGATACGCAGTATTTT	CASSAFSRGSTDTQYF
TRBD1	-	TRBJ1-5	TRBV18	TGTGCCAGCTCACCCGGACAGGGGGATCAGCCCCAGCATTTT	CASSPGQGDQPQHF
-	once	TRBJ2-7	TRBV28	TGTGCCAGCAGTTTATCGAACAGTTTAGCCTACGAGCAGTACTTC	CASSLSNSLAYEQYF
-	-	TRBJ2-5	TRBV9	TGTGCCAGCAGCGTAGGAGCCCGCCCCGGGGAGACCCAGTACTTC	CASSVGARPGETQYF
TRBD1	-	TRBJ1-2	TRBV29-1	TGCAGCGTTGCGACAGGGAGAGTCGGCTATGGCTACACCTTC	CSVATGRVGYGYTF
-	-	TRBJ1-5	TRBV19	TGTGCCAGTAGTATAGGACAAAACAATCAGCCCCAGCATTTT	CASSIGQNNQPQHF
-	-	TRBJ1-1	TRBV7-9	TGTGCCAGCAGGGTACAGGGCATCGGCACTGAAGCTTTCTTT	CASRVQGIGTEAFF
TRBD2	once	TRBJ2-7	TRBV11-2	TGTGCCAGCAGCCTCCAGCGGGACGGCATAGGGGAGCAGTACTTC	CASSLQRDGIGEQYF
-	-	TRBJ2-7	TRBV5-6	TGTGCCAGCAGCCTCATGATGCGACTAGGGATCCACGAGCAGTACTTC	CASSLMMRLGIHEQYF
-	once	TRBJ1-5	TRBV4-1	TGCGCCAGCAGCCGCGGCGGGGATAGCAATCAGCCCCAGCATTTT	CASSRGGDSNQPQHF
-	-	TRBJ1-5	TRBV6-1	TGTGCCAGCAGTGAAGCGCGACAGTATAGCAATCAGCCCCAGCATTTT	CASSEARQYSNQPQHF
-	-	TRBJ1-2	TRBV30	TGTGCCTGGATGAAGGGGCCTAACTATGGCTACACCTTC	CAWMKGPNYGYTF
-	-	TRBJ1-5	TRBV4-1	TGCGCCAGCAGCCAATGGGGGACAAAAACCGTTAGCAATCAGCCCCAGCATTTT	CASSQWGTKTVSNQPQHF
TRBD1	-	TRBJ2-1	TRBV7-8	TGTGCCAGCAGCTCCTTGACAGGGAGCTCCTACAATGAGCAGTTCTTC	CASSSLTGSSYNEQFF